Included here is one T cell receptor beta chain sequence, with context. This clonotype turned up a few times. The specificity of this receptor is unknown. No much larger clone exists at a distance of one base, and base qualities are not known. This sample was taken from a study of identical twins (dated by TCRdb to about 2016). Regarding the study in general: The study deep-sequenced TCR alpha and beta repertoires from monozygotic twins, unrelated adults of various ages and cord blood to test whether fetal clonotypes persist. Replicate twin experiments were performed at different times using different library preparation protocols to rule out contamination.

Only healthy Caucasian donors were included. Three pairs of female monozygotic twins, all aged 18 to 29 years, made up the twin cohort. Positive isolation kits from Invitrogen were used to isolate the CD4+ and CD8+ T cell populations. Library method: 5' RACE. The data were produced on an Illumina HiSeq 2000. Template switching introduced a universal primer binding site; the final cDNA contained a unique molecular identifier, enabling accurate counting of TCR cDNA molecules. Specific primers in the conserved constant-segment region were used to synthesize first-strand cDNA for the TCR alpha and beta chains. To control for contamination, every cDNA library was double barcoded, receiving both a SMART-Mk sample barcode and Illumina barcodes. TruSeq adapter sequences along with Illumina sample barcodes were introduced in two successive PCR steps. The TCR alpha and beta cDNA libraries were sequenced on the Illumina HiSeq platform using custom primers. As for how the authors treated the data: Unique molecular identifiers were extracted from raw reads with MiGEC, and CDR3 positions were determined with MiXCR. For each individual, recombination models were inferred using an EM algorithm with the repgenHMM and IGoR tools. Shared clonotypes were analyzed with the tcR package in R, and sharing was normalized by the product of cloneset sizes. To study raw recombination free of thymic and clonal selection effects, out-of-frame nonproductive sequences were analyzed. TCRdb redid the processing of the public reads, applying fastp at Q25 and MiXCR, and retained in-frame beta chains. Every entry covers one CDR3 protein and lists the most common genes and DNA from its rows. Clone size and V and J calls follow TCRdb, not the original study. The sample table shows about 190,000 distinct CDR3 sequences, and approximately 16% are seen once. Jointly, the top ten make up 35% to 50% of the sample.

The CDR3 starts with the cysteine, ends with the phenylalanine, and has 17 residues. Of all the DNA, just the CDR3 is kept, 51 bases in frame from base 1. Looking up the germline V gene (reference sequence) yields CDR1 DFQATT and CDR2 SNEGSKA. Trimming costs V 8 bases and J 8 bases, and their ends lie 31 bases apart. Overall study outcomes, separate from this receptor: In beta out-of-frame sequences, excess twin sharing was weaker, because having fewer shared sequences lowered the signal-to-noise ratio. Out-of-frame TCR alpha sharing in monozygotic twins was systematically underestimated by recombination models, whereas sharing between unrelated individuals was in agreement with the recombination models. Because the same donors could not be followed over many years, the conclusions relied on cross-sectional statistical analysis. Compared with coincidental sharing between unrelated individuals, out-of-frame TCR alpha sequences shared between twins showed an excess of sequences with low generation probability. Zero-insertion analyses could be partly confounded by invariant T cells such as MAIT and iNKT, though diverse VJ usage argued against such confounding for most clonotypes. Fewer insertions were carried by abundant cord blood beta clonotypes, a similar but weaker trend appeared in young adult naive repertoires, and no such trend appeared in memory repertoires.

These same records also appear under a second study, on T cells expressing NK-cell markers. From the second report: In sorted CD3+CD56+NKG2C+, CD3+CD56+NKG2C- and CD3+CD56-NKG2C+ T-cell subsets from roughly 8 donors, TCR beta-chain repertoires were profiled. Of the eight sequenced donors, seven were found to be HCMV-seropositive and one was found to be HCMV-seronegative. In several experiments an anti-gammadeltaTCR antibody was added to restrict sorting to alphabetaTCR-expressing T cells. In more than 5 donors, the dominant CD3+CD56+NKG2C+ clonotypes ranked among the top 10 CD8+ clonotypes, making up roughly 1.0-7.0% of CD8+ T cells. Those dominant clonotypes were again the most abundant among CD3+CD56-NKG2C+ cells in a few donors, at about 25-60.1%. It remained unclear whether the expanded NKG2C-expressing T cell clones were specific for HCMV antigens. All eight donors whose samples were sequenced were randomly selected healthy volunteers, three of them men and five women. A commercial ELISA kit detecting HCMV-specific IgG in serum was used to determine HCMV serostatus. MIGEC was used to demultiplex reads and group the reads by UMI, and MiTCR was used to assemble and quantify clonotypes. Only TCR cDNA sequences supported by at least two reads were kept to exclude erroneous sequences. The tcR package was used for downstream repertoire analysis, with clonotypes matched between fractions based on CDR3 nucleotide sequence plus V segment. VDJmatch was used to annotate antigen specificity against VDJdb, with one amino acid substitution in CDR3 permitted.

The chain links TRBV20-1 with TRBJ2-1; TRBD2 is perhaps the D gene, given 6 matching bases. Sequencing was carried out using CD8+ T cells sorted from blood. The receptor was isolated from a woman under 30 in good health. In nucleotides, the sequence is TGCAGTCTCCATAGGGTTCCCAATAGCGGACAAGATCATGAGCAGTTCTTC. The encoded protein is CSLHRVPNSGQDHEQFF.